Shown below are 10 T cell receptor beta chains from a single sample sequenced in a study of blood T cell repertoires in COVID-19. Sequenced by immunoSEQ multiplex PCR; TCRdb stores in-frame clones only, minus some. The sample has around 100,000 clones, roughly 85% seen once. Specimen: peripheral blood. The receptors originated from a man aged 70 or older with active or convalescent COVID-19.

As DNA, the CDR3 is TGTGCCAGTAGTTCCGGGGGGGCGAACACCGGGGAGCTGTTTTTT. This gives the protein CASSSGGANTGELFF. This chain joins TRBV19 and TRBJ2-2, with 8 nucleotides matching TRBD2. There are 15 residues in the CDR3. V shed 5 bases and J 0 bases; nucleotides not matched to a gene: 2. Germline CDR1 and CDR2: LNHDA and SQIVND (reference sequence).

CDR3 bases: TGTGCCACCAGCGGACTAGCGGGAGGGCAGTCCTACAATGAGCAGTTCTTC. It yields the protein CATSGLAGGQSYNEQFF. The chain links TRBV24-1 to TRBJ2-1, with 15 bases lining up with TRBD2. V dropped 7 bases and J dropped 1; count of bases not matched to a gene: 4. Germline CDR1 is KGHDR and CDR2 is SFDVKD. There are 17 residues in the CDR3.

The chain couples TRBV14 to TRBJ1-2; 7 positions agree with TRBD1. The CDR3 totals 17 residues. J was trimmed by 6 bases and V by 1 base; bases with no gene match: 14. Germline lookup yields CDR1 SGHDN and CDR2 FVKESK. This CDR3 is CASSQVTHRGFSDGYTF. CDR3 nucleotides: TGTGCCAGCAGCCAAGTCACGCACAGGGGATTTTCCGATGGCTACACCTTC.

This sequence joins TRBV19 and TRBJ2-5, with D unresolved. V was cut by 3 bases and J by 0 bases, with 8 bases left in between. CDR1 is LNHDA and CDR2 is SQIVND in the germline V gene (reference sequence). The CDR3 consists of 14 residues. CDR3 nucleotides: TGTGCCAGTAGTATGAGGCCTTACCAAGAGACCCAGTACTTC. The encoded protein is CASSMRPYQETQYF.

The chain is built from TRBV5-6 and TRBJ2-3; the D gene is possibly TRBD2 (5 bases). V was shortened by 2 bases and J by 1 base, with 14 bases between the two germline ends. The CDR3 spans 16 residues. Germline CDR1 SGHDT, CDR2 YYEEEE. The CDR3 spells CASSLRTGWGTDTQYF. The CDR3 nucleotides are TGTGCCAGCAGCTTAAGAACGGGGTGGGGCACAGATACGCAGTATTTT.

The rearrangement joins TRBV18 to TRBJ1-6; D uncertain. The germline CDR1 and CDR2 sequences are KGHSH and LQKENI. The germline V and J ends were trimmed by 2 bases and 9 bases, with 8 bases remaining between them. This CDR3 comprises 13 residues. This CDR3 is CASSPGLISPLHF. DNA of the CDR3: TGTGCCAGCTCACCAGGGCTAATTTCACCCCTCCACTTT.

The chain uses TRBV3-1 (or the pseudogene TRBV3-2) and TRBJ2-4; TRBD2 matches at 15 bases. CDR1 LGHDT and CDR2 YNNKEL come from the germline V gene (reference sequence). The ends lost 2 bases at V and 7 bases at J; junction bases unmatched: 15. The CDR3 runs to 20 residues. The CDR3 DNA reads TGTGCCAGCAGCCAATCCGGACTAGCGGGGGGGCGCTTAAGTCCGAACATTCAGTACTTC. This translates into CASSQSGLAGGRLSPNIQYF.

This chain uses TRBV20-1 with TRBJ1-2; perhaps TRBD1 as D (5 bases). V gave up 3 bases and J gave up 8 bases, with 7 bases separating them. Germline assignment: CDR1 DFQATT and CDR2 SNEGSKA (reference sequence). There are 10 residues in the CDR3. The CDR3 nucleotides are TGCAGTGCTAGGGGGCTCGGCTACACCTTC. Amino acids: CSARGLGYTF.

This chain uses TRBV10-3 with TRBJ1-2, with D tentatively TRBD1 (6 bases). With 10 bases removed from V and 10 bases from J, the gap between germline ends came to 19 bases. CDR3 length equals 12 residues. Germline loops: CDR1 ENHRY, CDR2 SYGVKD. CDR3 nucleotide sequence: TGTGCCAGCACTGGGACATCCGCCTTCTACACCTTC. It codes for CASTGTSAFYTF.

The V call is TRBV29-1, the J call TRBJ1-3; possible D gene TRBD1, 5 bases. CDR3 length equals 14 residues. Looked up from germline, CDR1 is SQVTM and CDR2 is ANQGSEA. Trimming stripped 4 bases from V and 0 bases from J, with 10 bases between. The CDR3 DNA sequence: TGCAGCGTTGGACTGGGGCACTCTGGAAACACCATATATTTT. Protein: CSVGLGHSGNTIYF.